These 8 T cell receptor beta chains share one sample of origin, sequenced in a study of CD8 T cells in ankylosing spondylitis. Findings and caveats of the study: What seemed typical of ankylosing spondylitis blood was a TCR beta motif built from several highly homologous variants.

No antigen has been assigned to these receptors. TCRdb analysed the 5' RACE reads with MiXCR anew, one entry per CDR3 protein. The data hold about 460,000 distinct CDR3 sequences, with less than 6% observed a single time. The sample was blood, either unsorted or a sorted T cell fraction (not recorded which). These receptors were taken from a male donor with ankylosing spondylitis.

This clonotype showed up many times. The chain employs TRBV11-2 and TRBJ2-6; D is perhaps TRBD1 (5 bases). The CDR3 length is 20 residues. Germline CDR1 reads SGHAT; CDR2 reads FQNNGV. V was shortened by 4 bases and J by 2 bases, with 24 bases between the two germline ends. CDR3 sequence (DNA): TGTGCCAGCAGCTCCAAACAGGCGCTAGATGTCCGGACTGGGGCCAACGTCCTGACTTTC. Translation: CASSSKQALDVRTGANVLTF. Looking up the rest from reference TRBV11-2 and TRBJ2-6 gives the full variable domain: EAGVAQSPRYKIIEKRQSVAFWCNPISGHATLYWYQQILGQGPKLLIQFQNNGVVDDSQLPKDRFSAERLKGVDSTLKIQPAKLEDSAVYLCASSSKQALDVRTGANVLTFGAGSRLTVL.

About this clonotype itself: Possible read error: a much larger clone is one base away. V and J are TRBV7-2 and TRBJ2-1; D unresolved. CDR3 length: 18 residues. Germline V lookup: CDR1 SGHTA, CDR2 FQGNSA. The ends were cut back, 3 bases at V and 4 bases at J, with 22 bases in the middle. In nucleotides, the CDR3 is TGTGCCAGCAGCTTCGCCTACGTGACGGCCGCCGGGTACAATGAGCAGTTCTTC. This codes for CASSFAYVTAAGYNEQFF.

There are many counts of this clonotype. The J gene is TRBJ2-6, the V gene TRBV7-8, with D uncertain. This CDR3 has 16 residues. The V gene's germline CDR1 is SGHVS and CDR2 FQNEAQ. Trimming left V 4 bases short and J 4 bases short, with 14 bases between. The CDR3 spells CASSSLGSFGANVLTF. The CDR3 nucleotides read TGTGCCAGCAGCTCCCTGGGTAGCTTCGGGGCCAACGTCCTGACTTTC.

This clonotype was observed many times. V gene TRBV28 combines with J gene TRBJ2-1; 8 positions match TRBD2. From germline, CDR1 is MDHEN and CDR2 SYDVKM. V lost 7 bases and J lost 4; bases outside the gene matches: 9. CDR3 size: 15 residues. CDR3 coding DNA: TGTGCCAGCAACTACTTTAGCGGGGATTACAATGAGCAGTTCTTC. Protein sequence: CASNYFSGDYNEQFF.

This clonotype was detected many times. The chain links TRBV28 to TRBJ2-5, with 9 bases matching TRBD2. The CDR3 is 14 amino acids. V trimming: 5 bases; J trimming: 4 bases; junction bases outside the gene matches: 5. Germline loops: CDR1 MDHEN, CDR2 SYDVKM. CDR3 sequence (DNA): TGTGCCAGCAGTGGACTAGCGAGGGTAGAGACCCAGTACTTC. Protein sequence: CASSGLARVETQYF.

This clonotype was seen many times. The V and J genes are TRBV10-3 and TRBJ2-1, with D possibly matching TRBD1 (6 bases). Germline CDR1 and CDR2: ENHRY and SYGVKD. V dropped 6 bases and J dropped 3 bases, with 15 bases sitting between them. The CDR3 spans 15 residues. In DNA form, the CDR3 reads TGTGCCATCAGCAGGGGCGACCCAATCTACAATGAGCAGTTCTTC. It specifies CAISRGDPIYNEQFF.

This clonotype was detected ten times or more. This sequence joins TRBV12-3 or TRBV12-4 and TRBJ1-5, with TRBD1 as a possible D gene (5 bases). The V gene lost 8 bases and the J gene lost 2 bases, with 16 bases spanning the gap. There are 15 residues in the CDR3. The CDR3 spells CASAFRGEGNQPQHF. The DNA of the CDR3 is TGTGCCAGCGCGTTTCGGGGGGAGGGCAATCAGCCCCAGCATTTT.

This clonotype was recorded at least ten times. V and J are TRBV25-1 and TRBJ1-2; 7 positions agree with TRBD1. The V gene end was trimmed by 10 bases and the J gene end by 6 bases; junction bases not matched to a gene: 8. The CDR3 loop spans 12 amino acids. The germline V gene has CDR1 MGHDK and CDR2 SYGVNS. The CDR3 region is CATHGQENGYTF. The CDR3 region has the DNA TGTGCCACACATGGACAGGAAAATGGCTACACCTTC.